This TCR beta chain was sequenced for a study of blood T cell repertoires in COVID-19. Study details: Sites across the United States, Italy and Spain contributed samples from acute and convalescent COVID-19. The cDNA or gDNA used as material had been derived from T cells, B-cell-depleted T cells, or PBMCs.

There are 14 residues in the CDR3. CDR1 and CDR2 from the germline V gene are MNHNY and SVGAGI (reference sequence). V gave up 5 bases and J gave up 7 bases; unmatched junction bases: 6. Some clones are missing from TCRdb's copy, which holds only in-frame ones; the method was immunoSEQ multiplex PCR. The sample yields more than 110,000 clones, 85% to 90% seen once. This clone was recorded a few times. This chain joins TRBV6-6 and TRBJ1-2; 11 nucleotides match TRBD1. This TCR came from a human donor in a cohort sampled during active COVID-19. Sequencing was performed on peripheral blood. For the CDR3, the DNA is TGTGCCAGCAGTCACCCCGGGACAGGGGGTGGCTACACCTTC. Translating gives CASSHPGTGGGYTF.